The next 21 T cell receptor beta chains were all read from a single sample in a study of blood T cell repertoires in COVID-19. Clones were read by immunoSEQ multiplex PCR, and TCRdb kept only the in-frame ones, dropping some. This sample carries hundreds of thousands of clones, around 86% of them seen once, and the ten largest clones take around 1.4%. Sequenced: peripheral blood. All receptors derive from a woman between 25 and 40 years old with active or convalescent COVID-19.

V and J are TRBV10-3 and TRBJ2-7; TRBD1 might be the D (5 bases). The CDR3 runs to 14 residues. Looked up from germline, CDR1 is ENHRY and CDR2 is SYGVKD. The germline V and J ends were trimmed by 3 bases and 5 bases, with 14 bases remaining between them. The CDR3 spells CAISEGQGLNEQYF. The CDR3 bases are TGTGCCATCAGTGAAGGGCAGGGCCTAAACGAGCAGTACTTC.

The V and J genes are TRBV14 and TRBJ2-7, with 7 nucleotides matching TRBD1. Trimming at V came to 3 bases and at J to 5 bases, leaving 10 bases not matched to a gene. Germline values: CDR1 SGHDN, CDR2 FVKESK. The CDR3 extends over 15 amino acids. CDR3 amino acids: CASSQDMDRIHEQYF. CDR3 coding DNA: TGTGCCAGCAGCCAGGATATGGACAGGATCCACGAGCAGTACTTC.

Comments on this clone: The sample has other DNA sequences that encode this CDR3 too. The gene calls are TRBV7-9 and TRBJ2-7; D remains unclear. The CDR3 totals 12 residues. Per germline, CDR1 SEHNR and CDR2 FQNEAQ (reference sequence). Trimming pared 3 bases from V and 1 base from J, leaving 4 bases between. In nucleotides, the CDR3 is TGTGCCAGCAGCTTCTCGTCCTACGAGCAGTACTTC. Translated, it gives CASSFSSYEQYF.

The rearrangement links TRBV5-8 to TRBJ1-2; D is unclear. The V end was cut by 4 bases, the J end by 6 bases, with 19 bases between. This CDR3 is built from 15 residues. Per the germline V gene, CDR1 is SGHTS and CDR2 is YDEGEE. The CDR3 protein is CASSPLDGRSDGYTF. The DNA for the CDR3 is TGTGCCAGCAGCCCCCTGGACGGGAGATCGGATGGCTACACCTTC.

The chain couples TRBV30 to TRBJ2-5; D is possibly TRBD2 (6 bases). Trimming shortened V by 0 bases and J by 2 bases, and 13 bases separated the two germline ends. The germline gives CDR1 GTSNPN, CDR2 SVGIG (reference sequence). The CDR3 is 15 amino acids. The CDR3 spells CAWSVHSGVQETQYF. In nucleotides, the CDR3 is TGTGCCTGGAGTGTACATAGCGGAGTTCAAGAGACCCAGTACTTC.

The chain has TRBV30 and TRBJ1-2; 10 positions match TRBD1. J was trimmed by 5 bases and V by 0 bases; bases with no gene match: 9. From germline, CDR1 is GTSNPN and CDR2 SVGIG (reference sequence). There are 16 residues in the CDR3. The CDR3 bases are TGTGCCTGGAGTGTCCCCCGACAGGGGGCCGTATATGGCTACACCTTC. Residues: CAWSVPRQGAVYGYTF.

The chain has TRBV19 and TRBJ1-1, with D possibly being TRBD1 (6 bases). CDR1 LNHDA and CDR2 SQIVND come from the germline V gene (reference sequence). This CDR3 is built from 15 residues. V gave up 5 bases and J gave up 2 bases, with 15 bases separating them. This CDR3 reads CASSPQGIPNTEAFF. Here the CDR3 DNA reads TGTGCCAGTAGTCCTCAGGGGATCCCTAACACTGAAGCTTTCTTT. The full variable domain, in which reference TRBV19 and TRBJ1-1 provide the parts outside the CDR3, is DGGITQSPKYLFRKEGQNVTLSCEQNLNHDAMYWYRQDPGQGLRLIYYSQIVNDFQKGDIAEGYSVSREKKESFPLTVTSAQKNPTAFYLCASSPQGIPNTEAFFGQGTRLTVV.

V is TRBV3-1 (or the pseudogene TRBV3-2) and J is TRBJ1-1; no reliable D call. Trimming took 4 bases from V and 8 from J, leaving 23 bases between them. The CDR3 is 16 amino acids. Germline CDR1 and CDR2: LGHDT and YNNKEL (reference sequence). CDR3 protein: CASSPLGPGHKSEAFF. For the CDR3, the DNA is TGTGCCAGCAGCCCCCTTGGGCCAGGTCATAAATCGGAAGCTTTCTTT.

The V call is TRBV2, the J call TRBJ2-2; the match to TRBD2 covers 9 bases. The germline V gene has CDR1 SNHLY and CDR2 FYNNEI. The V gene end was trimmed by 6 bases and the J gene end by 7 bases; junction bases not matched to a gene: 9. The CDR3 consists of 15 residues. CDR3 in DNA: TGTGCCAGCAGGCCCGTAGCGGGAGCGATCGGGGAGCTGTTTTTT. This encodes CASRPVAGAIGELFF. The full variable domain, rest sourced from reference TRBV2 and TRBJ2-2, is EPEVTQTPSHQVTQMGQEVILRCVPISNHLYFYWYRQILGQKVEFLVSFYNNEISEKSEIFDDQFSVERPDGSNFTLKIRSTKLEDSAMYFCASRPVAGAIGELFFGEGSRLTVL.

The J gene is TRBJ2-3, the V gene TRBV2; no clear D. The V and J ends lost 5 bases and 5 bases respectively, with 8 bases between them. CDR1 SNHLY and CDR2 FYNNEI come from the germline V gene. This CDR3 comprises 12 residues. The CDR3 reads CASSSRGDTQYF. Here the CDR3 DNA reads TGTGCCAGCAGTTCACGAGGAGATACGCAGTATTTT.

The rearrangement joins TRBV3-1 (or the pseudogene TRBV3-2) to TRBJ2-7; 8 nucleotides line up with TRBD2. V trimming: 6 bases; J trimming: 0 bases; junction bases outside the gene matches: 7. Germline assignment: CDR1 LGHDT and CDR2 YNNKEL (reference sequence). This CDR3 comprises 15 residues. CDR3 region: CASRPGLAVSYEQYF. The CDR3 bases are TGTGCCAGCAGACCAGGACTAGCAGTCTCCTACGAGCAGTACTTC.

The V and J genes are TRBV6-5 and TRBJ1-4, with 8 bases aligning to TRBD1. The CDR3 is 15 amino acids. Germline CDR1 and CDR2: MNHEY and SVGAGI. J lost 7 bases, V lost 2 bases, and 6 bases had no gene match. The CDR3, as DNA: TGTGCCAGCAGTTACGCTGGACAGGGCGGTGAAAAACTGTTTTTT. This codes for CASSYAGQGGEKLFF.

This clone turned up a few times. The gene calls are TRBV27 and TRBJ1-5; 8 nucleotides agree with TRBD1. The junction had 8 bases not matched to a gene; V was cut back by 4 bases and J by 6 bases. Germline assignment: CDR1 MNHEY and CDR2 SMNVEV (reference sequence). This CDR3 contains 15 residues. CDR3 coding DNA: TGTGCCAGCAGTTCCCTCGGACAGGGCCCTCAGCCCCAGCATTTT. It encodes CASSSLGQGPQPQHF.

This chain connects TRBV7-9 to TRBJ1-5; TRBD1 might be the D (5 bases). The V gene lost 5 bases and the J gene lost 2 bases, with 16 bases spanning the gap. The CDR3 has 16 residues. Germline assignment: CDR1 SEHNR and CDR2 FQNEAQ (reference sequence). The CDR3 coding sequence is TGTGCCAGCAGCCCAGGGTCCCATATCCGCAATCAGCCCCAGCATTTT. It translates to CASSPGSHIRNQPQHF. Together with reference TRBV7-9 and TRBJ1-5, the CDR3 gives the full variable domain: DTGVSQNPRHKITKRGQNVTFRCDPISEHNRLYWYRQTLGQGPEFLTYFQNEAQLEKSRLLSDRFSAERPKGSFSTLEIQRTEQGDSAMYLCASSPGSHIRNQPQHFGDGTRLSIL.

The chain uses TRBV7-2 and TRBJ2-3, with a tentative D call TRBD2 (6 bases). The CDR3 loop spans 15 amino acids. Germline V CDR1 and CDR2: SGHTA, FQGNSA. V shed 4 bases and J shed 5 bases, with 16 bases lying between them. In nucleotides, the CDR3 is TGTGCCAGCAGCTCGTTTGCGGGACCTGGAGATACGCAGTATTTT. Its translation: CASSSFAGPGDTQYF.

The chain combines TRBV6-5 with TRBJ1-2; no reliable D call. The V and J ends lost 7 bases and 6 bases respectively, with 12 bases between them. Per the germline V gene, CDR1 is MNHEY and CDR2 is SVGAGI. The CDR3 totals 12 residues. The CDR3 nucleotides read TGTGCCAGCAAAGGAGATTTACATGGCTACACCTTC. Residues: CASKGDLHGYTF.

This chain connects TRBV10-1 to TRBJ1-2; D is perhaps TRBD1 (5 bases). The V end lost 11 bases, the J end lost 3 bases, and 10 bases lay between the germline ends. The length of the CDR3 is 11 residues. CDR1 and CDR2 (germline): WNHNN, SYGVQD (reference sequence). CDR3 sequence reads: CAGGGDYGYTF. DNA of the CDR3: TGCGCCGGGGGGGGAGACTATGGCTACACCTTC.

V gene TRBV12-3 or TRBV12-4 combines with J gene TRBJ1-2; D gene ambiguous. V lost 3 bases and J lost 4, with 9 bases in between. This CDR3 is 13 amino acids long. CDR3 DNA: TGTGCCAGCAGTTTCGGAGGGTTCTATGGCTACACCTTC. Translation gives CASSFGGFYGYTF.

J is TRBJ1-2 and V is TRBV6-5; possible D gene TRBD1, 5 bases. Germline V lookup: CDR1 MNHEY, CDR2 SVGAGI. The CDR3 is 13 amino acids. Trimming left V 2 bases short and J 9 bases short, with 13 bases between. Written as DNA, the CDR3 is TGTGCCAGCAGTTACGGGGCAATTTATAGCTACACCTTC. This translates into CASSYGAIYSYTF.

The chain couples TRBV24-1 to TRBJ2-7; D is possibly TRBD1 (5 bases). Germline assignment: CDR1 KGHDR and CDR2 SFDVKD. The CDR3 contains 18 residues. The V end was cut by 7 bases, the J end by 3 bases, with 27 bases between. The CDR3 nucleotides are TGTGCCACCAGCAGAGCGACAGTTCTGGGCGGTGGGGTCTACGAGCAGTACTTC. Amino acid sequence: CATSRATVLGGGVYEQYF.

V and J are TRBV10-1 and TRBJ2-1, with D possibly TRBD2 on 6 matching bases. The V end was cut by 6 bases, the J end by 4 bases, with 13 bases between. CDR1 WNHNN and CDR2 SYGVQD come from the germline V gene (reference sequence). This CDR3 spans 14 amino acids. The CDR3 sequence: CASSPGTSYNEQFF. For the CDR3, the DNA is TGCGCCAGCAGCCCGGGGACTTCATACAATGAGCAGTTCTTC.